This TCR beta chain stems from a study of T cell repertoires in cytomegalovirus infection. Study details: CMV epitopes, recently identified HLA-C-restricted and well-studied HLA-B-restricted, were used. Indicated by public TCR beta signatures were CMV infection and matching HLA type. Whole-study results and caveats: The ex vivo response was dominated by HLA-C-restricted CMV-specific TCR beta clonotypes.

MiXCR, run by TCRdb on the reads, gives a single entry per CDR3 protein. This sample has 200,000 to 250,000 distinct CDR3 sequences, with around two fifths found just once. Germline loops: CDR1 SGHAT, CDR2 FQNNGV. The CDR3 sequence is 15 residues long. Trimming pared 2 bases from V and 0 bases from J, leaving 8 bases between. As regards this clonotype: Its antigen is unknown. Given the absence of the conserved phenylalanine or tryptophan at the CDR3 end, a read error is likely.

Sequenced here: CD8+ T cells from cultured PBMCs, sampled from culture after CMV antigen stimulation. V and J are TRBV11-2 and TRBJ2-1; no definite D call. The source of this sequence is a human donor in good health (CMV status not recorded). Some clones in this sample may be carry-over from other donors' samples. The CDR3 DNA reads TGTGCCAGCAGCTTACTGTCCAGCTCCTACAATGAGCAGTTCTTA. Its translation: CASSLLSSSYNEQFL.